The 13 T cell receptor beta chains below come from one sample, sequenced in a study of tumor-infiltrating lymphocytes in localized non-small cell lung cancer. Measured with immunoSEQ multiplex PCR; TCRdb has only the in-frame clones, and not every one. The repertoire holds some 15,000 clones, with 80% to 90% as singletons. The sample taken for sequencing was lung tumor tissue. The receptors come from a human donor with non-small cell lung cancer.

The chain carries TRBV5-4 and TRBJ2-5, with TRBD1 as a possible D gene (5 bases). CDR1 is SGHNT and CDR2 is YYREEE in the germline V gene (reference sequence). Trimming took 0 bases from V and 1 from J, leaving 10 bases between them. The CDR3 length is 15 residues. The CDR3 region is CASSLGRAFQETQYF. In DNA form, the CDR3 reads TGTGCCAGCAGCTTGGGCAGGGCTTTCCAAGAGACCCAGTACTTC.

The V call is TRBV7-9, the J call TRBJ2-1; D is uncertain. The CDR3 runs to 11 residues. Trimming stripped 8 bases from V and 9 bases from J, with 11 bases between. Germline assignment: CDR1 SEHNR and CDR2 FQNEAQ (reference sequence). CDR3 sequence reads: CASATTGEQFF. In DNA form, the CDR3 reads TGTGCCAGCGCTACCACGGGTGAGCAGTTCTTC.

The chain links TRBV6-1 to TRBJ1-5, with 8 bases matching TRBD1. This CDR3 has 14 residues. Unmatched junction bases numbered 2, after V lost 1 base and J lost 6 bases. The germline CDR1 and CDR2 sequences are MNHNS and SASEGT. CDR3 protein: CASSEGQGFQPQHF. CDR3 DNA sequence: TGTGCCAGCAGTGAAGGACAGGGGTTTCAGCCCCAGCATTTT.

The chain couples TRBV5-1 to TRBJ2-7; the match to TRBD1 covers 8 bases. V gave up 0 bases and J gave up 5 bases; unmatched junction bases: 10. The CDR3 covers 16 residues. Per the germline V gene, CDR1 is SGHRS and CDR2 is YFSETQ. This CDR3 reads CASSLEGRGLDHEQYF. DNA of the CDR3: TGCGCCAGCAGCTTGGAGGGCAGGGGGCTTGACCACGAGCAGTACTTC. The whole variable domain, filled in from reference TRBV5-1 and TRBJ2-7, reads KAGVTQTPRYLIKTRGQQVTLSCSPISGHRSVSWYQQTPGQGLQFLFEYFSETQRNKGNFPGRFSGRQFSNSRSEMNVSTLELGDSALYLCASSLEGRGLDHEQYFGPGTRLTVT.

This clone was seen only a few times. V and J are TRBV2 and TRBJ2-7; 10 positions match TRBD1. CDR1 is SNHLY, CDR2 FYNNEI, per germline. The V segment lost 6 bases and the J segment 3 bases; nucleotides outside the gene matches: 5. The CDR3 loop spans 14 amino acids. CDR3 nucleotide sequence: TGTGCCAGCAGGGTCCGGGACAGGGGCTACGAGCAGTACTTC. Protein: CASRVRDRGYEQYF.

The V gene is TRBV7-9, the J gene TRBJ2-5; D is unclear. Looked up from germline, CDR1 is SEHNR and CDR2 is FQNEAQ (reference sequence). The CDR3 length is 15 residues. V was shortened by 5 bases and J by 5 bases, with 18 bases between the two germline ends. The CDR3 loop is CASSLTTRLGETQYF. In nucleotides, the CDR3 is TGTGCCAGCAGCCTAACGACAAGGTTGGGGGAGACCCAGTACTTC.

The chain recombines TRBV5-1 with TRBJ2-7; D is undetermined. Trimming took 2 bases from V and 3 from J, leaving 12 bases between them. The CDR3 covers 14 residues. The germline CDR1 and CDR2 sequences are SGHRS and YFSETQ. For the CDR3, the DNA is TGCGCCAGCAGCTTTTCTGTTGGTCTCTACGAGCAGTACTTC. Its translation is CASSFSVGLYEQYF.

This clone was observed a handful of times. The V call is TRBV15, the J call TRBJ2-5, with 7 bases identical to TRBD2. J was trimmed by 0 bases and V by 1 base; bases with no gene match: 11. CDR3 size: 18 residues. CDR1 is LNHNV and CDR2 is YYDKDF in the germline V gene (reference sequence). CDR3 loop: CATSRARSGGRNQETQYF. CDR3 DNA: TGTGCCACCAGCAGAGCCAGATCGGGAGGCCGCAACCAAGAGACCCAGTACTTC.

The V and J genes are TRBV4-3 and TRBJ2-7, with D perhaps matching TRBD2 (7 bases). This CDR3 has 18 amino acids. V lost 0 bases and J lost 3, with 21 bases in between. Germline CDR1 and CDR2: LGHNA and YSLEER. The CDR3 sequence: CASSQEGGTGTTNYEQYF. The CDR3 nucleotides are TGCGCCAGCAGCCAAGAAGGGGGGACCGGGACTACCAACTACGAGCAGTACTTC.

This chain's CDR3 is CASSLAGFNEKLFF. CDR3 coding DNA: TGTGCCAGCAGCTTAGCGGGGTTTAATGAAAAACTGTTTTTT. The chain has TRBV7-6 and TRBJ1-4; D not resolved. CDR1 SGHVS and CDR2 FNYEAQ come from the germline V gene. The CDR3 is made up of 14 amino acids. The V gene lost 0 bases and the J gene lost 4 bases, with 6 bases spanning the gap.

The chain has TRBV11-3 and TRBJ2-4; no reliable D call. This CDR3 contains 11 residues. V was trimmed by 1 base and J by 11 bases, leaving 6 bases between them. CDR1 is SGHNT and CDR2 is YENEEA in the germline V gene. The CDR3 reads CASSLGVVQYF. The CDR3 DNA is TGTGCCAGCAGCTTAGGGGTAGTTCAGTACTTC. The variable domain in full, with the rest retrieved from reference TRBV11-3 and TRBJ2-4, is EAGVVQSPRYKIIEKKQPVAFWCNPISGHNTLYWYLQNLGQGPELLIRYENEEAVDDSQLPKDRFSAERLKGVDSTLKIQPAELGDSAVYLCASSLGVVQYFGAGTRLSVL.

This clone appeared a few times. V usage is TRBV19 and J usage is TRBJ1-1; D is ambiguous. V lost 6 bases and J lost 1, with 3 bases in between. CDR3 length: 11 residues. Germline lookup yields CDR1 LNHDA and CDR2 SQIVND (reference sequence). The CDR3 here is CASSWNTEAFF. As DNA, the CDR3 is TGTGCCAGTAGCTGGAACACTGAAGCTTTCTTT. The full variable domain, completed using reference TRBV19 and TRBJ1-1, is DGGITQSPKYLFRKEGQNVTLSCEQNLNHDAMYWYRQDPGQGLRLIYYSQIVNDFQKGDIAEGYSVSREKKESFPLTVTSAQKNPTAFYLCASSWNTEAFFGQGTRLTVV.

The CDR3 region has the DNA TGTGCCAGCAGTTACTCGGGCAGGGTCTGGGAGGGCTACACCTTC. Amino acid sequence: CASSYSGRVWEGYTF. The chain carries TRBV6-5 and TRBJ1-2; maybe TRBD1 (5 bases). The V gene lost 0 bases and the J gene lost 8 bases, with 16 bases spanning the gap. CDR1 and CDR2 from the germline V gene are MNHEY and SVGAGI. The CDR3 has 15 residues.